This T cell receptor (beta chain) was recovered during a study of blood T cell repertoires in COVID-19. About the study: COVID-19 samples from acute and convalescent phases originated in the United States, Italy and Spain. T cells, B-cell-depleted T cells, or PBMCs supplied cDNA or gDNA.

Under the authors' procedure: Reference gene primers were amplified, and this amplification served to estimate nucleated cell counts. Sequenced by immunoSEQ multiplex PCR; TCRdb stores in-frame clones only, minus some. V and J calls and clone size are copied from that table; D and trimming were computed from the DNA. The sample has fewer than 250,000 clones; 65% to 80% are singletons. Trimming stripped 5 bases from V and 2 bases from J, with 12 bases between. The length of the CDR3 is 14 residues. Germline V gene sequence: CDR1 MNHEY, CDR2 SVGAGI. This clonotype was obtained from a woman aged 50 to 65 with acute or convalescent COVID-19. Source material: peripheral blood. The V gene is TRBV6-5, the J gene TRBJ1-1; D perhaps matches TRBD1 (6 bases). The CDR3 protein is CASSRLQGNTEAFF. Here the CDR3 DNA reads TGTGCCAGCAGTCGTTTACAGGGAAACACTGAAGCTTTCTTT.